Listed here are 25 T cell receptor beta chains from one sample, sequenced in a study of response to subunit inactivated influenza vaccine. TCRdb itself ran the RT-PCR reads through MiXCR, one entry per CDR3 protein. Altogether around 760,000 distinct CDR3 sequences are present, around 13% being singletons, with the ten largest covering 5.5% to 7%. The sequences come from PBMCs from blood, collected roughly 2 weeks before vaccination. Receptors originate from a man aged 50 to 60 who received an inactivated influenza vaccine.

This clonotype has a count of ten or more. The chain is built from TRBV10-3 and TRBJ2-7; 9 bases map to TRBD1. CDR1 and CDR2 from the germline V gene are ENHRY and SYGVKD. CDR3 length equals 13 residues. Unmatched junction bases numbered 5, after V lost 6 bases and J lost 5 bases. CDR3 nucleotides: TGTGCCATCAGGGGGACAGGGACCAACGAGCAGTACTTC. Translating it yields CAIRGTGTNEQYF.

The sample holds many counts of this clonotype. The chain has TRBV6-1 and TRBJ2-3, with 7 bases lining up with TRBD2. Germline lookup yields CDR1 MNHNS and CDR2 SASEGT. J was trimmed by 7 bases and V by 3 bases; bases with no gene match: 13. There are 16 residues in the CDR3. This CDR3 is CASSDAGMGGRNTQYF. The CDR3 nucleotides are TGTGCCAGCAGTGACGCAGGGATGGGCGGGAGAAATACGCAGTATTTT.

This clonotype was detected only a few times. The rearrangement links TRBV18 to TRBJ2-1; D ambiguous. CDR3 length: 13 residues. V was pared by 3 bases and J by 8 bases, with 11 bases between. CDR1 and CDR2 from the germline V gene are KGHSH and LQKENI. The CDR3 DNA follows: TGTGCCAGCTCACCTCCTGTGGCCGATGAGCAGTTCTTC. Its translation: CASSPPVADEQFF.

Many counts were recorded for this clonotype. The chain recombines TRBV18 with TRBJ1-6; D is unresolved. CDR3 length equals 14 residues. V lost 3 bases and J 7 bases, leaving 10 bases between the germline ends. Germline assignment: CDR1 KGHSH and CDR2 LQKENI. The CDR3 region has the DNA TGTGCCAGCTCACCTACGTTCGGCAATTCACCCCTCCACTTT. Protein product: CASSPTFGNSPLHF. The full variable domain, rest sourced from reference TRBV18 and TRBJ1-6, is NAGVMQNPRHLVRRRGQEARLRCSPMKGHSHVYWYRQLPEEGLKFMVYLQKENIIDESGMPKERFSAEFPKEGPSILRIQQVVRGDSAAYFCASSPTFGNSPLHFGNGTRLTVT.

This clonotype showed up just a few times. The chain links TRBV2 to TRBJ2-1; 7 bases fit TRBD2. The trim removed 4 bases at V and 4 bases at J, leaving 1 base unmatched. CDR1 is SNHLY, CDR2 FYNNEI, per germline. This CDR3 contains 13 residues. This chain's CDR3 is CASSAAGYNEQFF. The CDR3 nucleotides read TGTGCCAGCAGTGCAGCGGGGTACAATGAGCAGTTCTTC. The variable domain in full, completed from reference TRBV2 and TRBJ2-1, reads EPEVTQTPSHQVTQMGQEVILRCVPISNHLYFYWYRQILGQKVEFLVSFYNNEISEKSEIFDDQFSVERPDGSNFTLKIRSTKLEDSAMYFCASSAAGYNEQFFGPGTRLTVL.

This clonotype has just a few counts. This chain uses TRBV15 with TRBJ2-1, with 12 bases fitting TRBD2. The CDR3 runs 14 residues. The germline gives CDR1 LNHNV, CDR2 YYDKDF (reference sequence). The V and J ends lost 1 base and 12 bases, in that order; junction bases with no gene match: 4. The DNA for the CDR3 is TGTGCCACCAGCAGAGGACTAGCGGGAGACTCGCAGTTCTTC. Protein product: CATSRGLAGDSQFF.

In its sample, this clonotype was seen a few times. The chain couples TRBV5-1 to TRBJ2-1, with D maybe TRBD1 (5 bases). Trimming took 0 bases from V and 8 from J, leaving 12 bases between them. CDR1 and CDR2 from the germline V gene are SGHRS and YFSETQ. The CDR3 runs to 14 residues. Here the CDR3 DNA reads TGCGCCAGCAGCTTGGTGCCCAAAGGGGATGAGCAGTTCTTC. Its protein product is CASSLVPKGDEQFF.

In its sample, this clonotype was seen many times. V gene TRBV29-1 combines with J gene TRBJ2-5; TRBD2 agrees at 9 bases. The length of the CDR3 is 15 residues. Germline CDR1 is SQVTM and CDR2 is ANQGSEA. The J segment lost 2 bases and the V segment lost 6 bases, leaving 10 bases of the junction unmatched. CDR3 nucleotides: TGCAGCGTGGGGATGGGTAGCGGGGGTCAAGAGACCCAGTACTTC. It codes for CSVGMGSGGQETQYF.

This sequence joins TRBV5-5 and TRBJ1-2, with a tentative D call TRBD1 (6 bases). V shed 3 bases and J shed 8 bases, with 14 bases lying between them. The CDR3 runs to 13 residues. Germline V gives CDR1 SGHKS, CDR2 YYEKEE (reference sequence). CDR3 sequence: CASSSAGVEGYTF. In DNA, the CDR3 is TGTGCCAGCAGCTCCGCAGGGGTGGAAGGCTACACCTTC.

The chain joins TRBV7-2 to TRBJ2-1; 10 bases fit TRBD1. The CDR3 extends over 20 amino acids. Germline CDR1 is SGHTA and CDR2 is FQGNSA. V lost 0 bases to trimming and J lost 7 bases; unmatched junction nucleotides: 18. The CDR3 DNA reads as TGTGCCAGCAGCTTAGCCCGTCACCGAAGACGACAGGGGGCTAGAAATGAGCAGTTCTTC. Translation: CASSLARHRRRQGARNEQFF.

This clonotype was counted a few times. The chain combines TRBV10-3 with TRBJ2-7; D is ambiguous. The CDR3 sequence is 12 residues long. Trimming pared 7 bases from V and 5 bases from J, leaving 12 bases between. From germline, CDR1 is ENHRY and CDR2 SYGVKD. The DNA of the CDR3 is TGTGCCATCAACGGACCCCGAAACGAGCAGTACTTC. As protein: CAINGPRNEQYF.

The genes are TRBV28 and TRBJ2-7; 11 bases map to TRBD2. This CDR3 spans 13 amino acids. CDR1 and CDR2 (germline): MDHEN, SYDVKM. The trim removed 6 bases at V and 6 bases at J, leaving 4 bases unmatched. The CDR3 region has the DNA TGTGCCAGCAGAACTAGCGGGAGCTCCGAGCAGTACTTC. This codes for CASRTSGSSEQYF.

This chain connects TRBV4-1 to TRBJ2-1; 14 bases match TRBD2. J was trimmed by 6 bases and V by 7 bases; bases with no gene match: 5. Germline-derived CDR1 and CDR2 are MGHRA and YSYEKL. This CDR3 has 15 residues. DNA of the CDR3: TGCGCCAGCACTCCGGGGACTAGCGGGAGCAATGAGCAGTTCTTC. Translation gives CASTPGTSGSNEQFF.

This clonotype was seen a handful of times. The chain employs TRBV12-3 or TRBV12-4 and TRBJ2-5; D perhaps matches TRBD1 (6 bases). This CDR3 has 18 amino acids. Between the trimmed V and J ends, which lost 3 bases and 0 bases, there was a span of 20 bases. The CDR3 loop reads CASSFADRRLRYQETQYF. For the CDR3, the DNA is TGTGCCAGCAGTTTCGCCGACAGGCGCCTACGGTACCAAGAGACCCAGTACTTC.

The sample holds a few counts of this clonotype. The chain has TRBV15 and TRBJ2-4, with 7 bases fitting TRBD1. J gave up 1 base and V 2 bases, and 14 bases lay outside the gene matches. The CDR3 contains 19 residues. CDR1 is LNHNV, CDR2 YYDKDF, per germline (reference sequence). The CDR3 is CATSRTMTGSGFAKNIQYF. The CDR3 DNA sequence: TGTGCCACCAGCAGAACCATGACAGGGAGCGGATTTGCCAAAAACATTCAGTACTTC.

The table lists this clonotype with a few counts. This chain connects TRBV12-3 or TRBV12-4 to TRBJ2-1; 10 positions agree with TRBD1. The CDR3 sequence is 17 residues long. Germline trimming cut 1 base from V and 7 bases from J; bases unmatched to any gene: 10. CDR3 DNA sequence: TGTGCCAGCAGTTTAGTTGAGGGACAGGGGAGTTTAAATGAGCAGTTCTTC. It codes for CASSLVEGQGSLNEQFF.

The V call is TRBV12-3 or TRBV12-4, the J call TRBJ2-7; D remains ambiguous. This CDR3 is 14 amino acids long. With 7 bases removed from V and 7 bases from J, the gap between germline ends came to 20 bases. CDR3 sequence: CASTPPGYPGEQYF. In DNA form, the CDR3 reads TGTGCCAGCACGCCGCCGGGCTACCCTGGGGAGCAGTACTTC.

A single count supports this clonotype. Written as DNA, the CDR3 is TGTGCCAGCTCACCTAGCGTCGGGGAGCTGTTTTTT. Protein: CASSPSVGELFF. V is TRBV18 and J is TRBJ2-2, with a possible D match to TRBD2 (5 bases). The V end lost 3 bases, the J end lost 7 bases, and 6 bases lay between the germline ends. The V gene's germline CDR1 is KGHSH and CDR2 LQKENI. The CDR3 covers 12 residues.

V and J are TRBV7-8 and TRBJ2-1; D uncertain. The V gene's germline CDR1 is SGHVS and CDR2 FQNEAQ. This CDR3 is 14 amino acids long. V lost 1 base to trimming and J lost 4 bases, with 8 bases between them. CDR3 DNA sequence: TGTGCCAGCAGCTTAGATCTCCTGTACAATGAGCAGTTCTTC. It codes for CASSLDLLYNEQFF.

This clonotype has a handful of counts. CDR3 amino acids: CASSLEPGLPNEQFF. The CDR3 nucleotides read TGTGCCAGCAGCTTGGAACCGGGACTCCCCAATGAGCAGTTCTTC. This rearrangement joins TRBV7-8 to TRBJ2-1; tentative D call: TRBD2 (6 bases). The germline V and J ends were trimmed by 3 bases and 6 bases, with 15 bases remaining between them. Germline CDR1 and CDR2: SGHVS and FQNEAQ. The CDR3 consists of 15 residues.

In this sample, this clonotype turned up a few times. The chain employs TRBV20-1 and TRBJ1-5; perhaps TRBD1 as D (6 bases). CDR1 is DFQATT, CDR2 SNEGSKA, per germline (reference sequence). The CDR3 covers 15 residues. V dropped 4 bases and J dropped 6 bases, with 19 bases sitting between them. As DNA, the CDR3 is TGCAGTGCTACTACCGGGACAAGGAGGAGTCAGCCCCAGCATTTT. Protein: CSATTGTRRSQPQHF.

The V call is TRBV4-3, the J call TRBJ2-1; D is unresolved. The V end lost 2 bases, the J end lost 0 bases, and 8 bases lay between the germline ends. The CDR3 covers 15 residues. Germline V lookup: CDR1 LGHNA, CDR2 YSLEER. The CDR3 region has the DNA TGCGCCAGCAGCCAAAGCGCTAGCTCCTACAATGAGCAGTTCTTC. Encoded protein: CASSQSASSYNEQFF.

V is TRBV21-1 and J is TRBJ2-4; the table's TRBD1 call for D was not verified on the DNA. TRBV21-1 represents a pseudogene. The CDR3 runs 12 residues. CDR3 DNA sequence: TGTGCCAGCAGCAATGTTGGGGGAATTCAGAACTTC. Its protein product is CASSNVGGIQNF.

This clonotype has at least ten counts. The CDR3 nucleotides read TGTGCCAGCAGCCAAGGGGACAGGGGTGTTGAAGCTTTCTTT. It translates to CASSQGDRGVEAFF. The rearrangement joins TRBV3-1 to TRBJ1-1, with 10 nucleotides matching TRBD1. Per germline, CDR1 LGHDT and CDR2 YNNKEL (reference sequence). Trimming removed 1 base from V and 7 bases from J; junction bases left unmatched: 3. The CDR3 has 14 residues. Using reference TRBV3-1 and TRBJ1-1 for the parts outside the CDR3, the full variable domain is DTAVSQTPKYLVTQMGNDKSIKCEQNLGHDTMYWYKQDSKKFLKIMFSYNNKELIINETVPNRFSPKSPDKAHLNLHINSLELGDSAVYFCASSQGDRGVEAFFGQGTRLTVV.

V is TRBV20-1 and J is TRBJ1-1, with D possibly TRBD1 on 6 matching bases. The V gene's germline CDR1 is DFQATT and CDR2 SNEGSKA (reference sequence). The CDR3 loop spans 15 amino acids. V was trimmed by 5 bases and J by 1 base, leaving 17 bases between them. The CDR3 DNA sequence: TGCAGTGCTCAGCAACCGGGGGGCTGGAACACTGAAGCTTTCTTT. It codes for CSAQQPGGWNTEAFF.